Following are 15 T cell receptor beta chains from one sample sequenced in a study of a mutant IDH1 vaccine in newly diagnosed glioma. These receptors' targets are unknown. Sequencing was performed with immunoSEQ multiplex PCR; in TCRdb, only in-frame clones are kept and a portion is missing. The data show around 60,000 clones, roughly 84% seen once. The time point: week 11, during vaccination. Vaccination used 300 ug of mutant IDH1 20-mer peptide per dose, with topical imiquimod. Specimen: PBMCs, collected from a glioma patient whose treatment included an IDH1 peptide vaccine. The receptors here all came from a woman aged 45-60 years with glioma.

V gene TRBV7-3 combines with J gene TRBJ2-3, with D maybe TRBD2 (6 bases). The CDR3 has 14 amino acids. The germline CDR1 and CDR2 sequences are SGHTA and FQGTGA. The V end was cut by 2 bases, the J end by 5 bases, with 11 bases between. This CDR3 reads CASSLLTGEDTQYF. In nucleotides, the CDR3 is TGTGCCAGCAGCTTATTGACGGGGGAAGATACGCAGTATTTT.

The rearrangement uses TRBV5-4 and TRBJ2-3; the D is unclear. Germline V CDR1 and CDR2: SGHNT, YYREEE (reference sequence). The CDR3 contains 14 residues. V was cut by 0 bases and J by 2 bases, with 7 bases left in between. CDR3 protein: CASSLEPITDTQYF. The CDR3, as DNA: TGTGCCAGCAGCTTGGAACCGATCACAGATACGCAGTATTTT.

The V and J genes are TRBV4-3 and TRBJ1-2; D is unresolved. Germline CDR1 and CDR2: LGHNA and YSLEER. Trimming took 2 bases from V and 7 from J, leaving 17 bases between them. This CDR3 is built from 15 residues. In nucleotides, the CDR3 is TGCGCCAGCAGCCAACTCCGTGCGGGGAATGGTGGCTACACCTTC. This sequence encodes CASSQLRAGNGGYTF.

J is TRBJ2-7 and V is TRBV2, with D maybe TRBD1 (6 bases). V lost 6 bases and J 4 bases, leaving 16 bases between the germline ends. CDR1 and CDR2 (germline): SNHLY, FYNNEI. CDR3 length: 14 amino acids. The CDR3, as DNA: TGTGCCAGCAGAGCTACTGTACAGGGATACGAGCAGTACTTC. It encodes CASRATVQGYEQYF.

The chain employs TRBV4-1 and TRBJ2-7; 7 bases match TRBD2. V lost 1 base and J lost 5; bases outside the gene matches: 8. Germline-derived CDR1 and CDR2 are MGHRA and YSYEKL. The CDR3 is made up of 15 amino acids. The CDR3 DNA sequence: TGCGCCAGCAGCCAAGGGGGAGGGTCTAGGAACGAGCAGTACTTC. Protein sequence: CASSQGGGSRNEQYF.

This clone was recorded once. The rearrangement uses TRBV9 and TRBJ2-1; D may correspond to TRBD1 or TRBD2 (5 bases each). Germline CDR1 SGDLS, CDR2 YYNGEE. V gave up 4 bases and J gave up 10 bases, with 21 bases separating them. The CDR3 is made up of 15 amino acids. In DNA form, the CDR3 reads TGTGCCAGCAGCTTATACGGGGCAGCTTGGGGGGAGCAGTTCTTC. Protein: CASSLYGAAWGEQFF. Full variable domain (outside the CDR3, taken from reference TRBV9 and TRBJ2-1): DSGVTQTPKHLITATGQRVTLRCSPRSGDLSVYWYQQSLDQGLQFLIQYYNGEERAKGNILERFSAQQFPDLHSELNLSSLELGDSALYFCASSLYGAAWGEQFFGPGTRLTVL.

The rearrangement uses TRBV6-4 and TRBJ1-1, with D uncertain. Germline assignment: CDR1 MRHNA and CDR2 SNTAGT. With 4 bases removed from V and 1 base from J, the gap between germline ends came to 10 bases. This CDR3 is built from 14 residues. The CDR3 DNA reads TGTGCCAGCAGTGCCACCACTTCGAACACTGAAGCTTTCTTT. It codes for CASSATTSNTEAFF.

The table lists this clone with a count of one. V is TRBV19 and J is TRBJ2-2; TRBD1 might be the D (6 bases). V lost 6 bases and J lost 8, with 16 bases in between. Germline CDR1 is LNHDA and CDR2 is SQIVND (reference sequence). This CDR3 spans 14 amino acids. The CDR3 sequence is CASRKQGPVGELFF. CDR3 sequence (DNA): TGTGCCAGTAGGAAACAGGGCCCAGTTGGGGAGCTGTTTTTT.

V and J are TRBV5-4 and TRBJ1-4; TRBD1 is a possible D gene (5 bases). CDR1 and CDR2 from the germline V gene are SGHNT and YYREEE (reference sequence). The V and J ends lost 3 bases and 0 bases respectively, with 9 bases between them. CDR3 length: 15 residues. This CDR3 reads CASSSTGTTNEKLFF. CDR3 coding DNA: TGTGCCAGCAGCTCCACAGGTACAACTAATGAAAAACTGTTTTTT.

V is TRBV6-5 and J is TRBJ1-1; 11 bases agree with TRBD1. The V and J ends lost 6 bases and 6 bases, in that order; junction bases with no gene match: 6. The germline CDR1 and CDR2 sequences are MNHEY and SVGAGI. This CDR3 is built from 14 residues. Here the CDR3 reads CASRRTGGVAEAFF. The CDR3 DNA sequence: TGTGCCAGCAGAAGGACAGGGGGCGTCGCTGAAGCTTTCTTT.

The gene calls are TRBV7-2 and TRBJ1-2, with D perhaps TRBD1 (5 bases). The CDR3 has 15 amino acids. The ends were cut back, 4 bases at V and 2 bases at J, with 14 bases in the middle. Germline V gene data show CDR1 as SGHTA and CDR2 as FQGNSA. The CDR3 loop reads CASSWTGTGNYGYTF. CDR3 DNA sequence: TGTGCCAGCAGCTGGACCGGGACGGGAAACTATGGCTACACCTTC.

The genes are TRBV5-1 and TRBJ1-5; no clear D gene. Germline V gene sequence: CDR1 SGHRS, CDR2 YFSETQ. CDR3 length equals 15 residues. Trimming took 0 bases from V and 6 from J, leaving 13 bases between them. CDR3 region: CASSLDAGPSQPQHF. The CDR3 nucleotides read TGCGCCAGCAGCTTGGATGCCGGGCCCAGTCAGCCCCAGCATTTT.

This clone was observed a single time. J is TRBJ2-7 and V is TRBV11-2; TRBD1 might be the D (6 bases). V gave up 8 bases and J gave up 7 bases, with 27 bases separating them. This CDR3 comprises 16 residues. Germline V lookup: CDR1 SGHAT, CDR2 FQNNGV. Here the CDR3 DNA reads TGTGCCAGCTGCTGCTCTTTCTCCGACCAGGGGAGAGAGCAGTACTTC. This sequence encodes CASCCSFSDQGREQYF.

The rearrangement links TRBV5-5 to TRBJ1-2; D remains unclear. Trimming pared 1 base from V and 0 bases from J, leaving 7 bases between. Germline assignment: CDR1 SGHKS and CDR2 YYEKEE (reference sequence). This CDR3 has 14 residues. CDR3 nucleotide sequence: TGTGCCAGCAGCTTGCACAGCGCTAACTATGGCTACACCTTC. The encoded protein is CASSLHSANYGYTF.

This clone was seen a single time. The chain combines TRBV27 with TRBJ1-6, with D unresolved. V gave up 3 bases and J gave up 0 bases, with 12 bases separating them. Germline V gene data show CDR1 as MNHEY and CDR2 as SMNVEV (reference sequence). The CDR3 has 17 amino acids. The CDR3 here is CASSFRQSSSYNSPLHF. CDR3 bases: TGTGCCAGCAGTTTTCGGCAGAGTAGCTCCTATAATTCACCCCTCCACTTT.